What follows describes a single T cell receptor beta chain. Its specificity is unknown. The germline V and J ends were trimmed by 4 bases and 0 bases, with 11 bases remaining between them. Germline CDR1 and CDR2: SGDLS and YYNGEE. This CDR3 contains 14 residues. This sample is part of a study of lymphopenia after photon versus proton radiotherapy. Study results and limitations: Oligoclonal CD8+ Temra expansion after nadir drove photon patients' diversity drop. Photon-treated patients lost naive T cells and TCR diversity; proton-treated stayed stable. Better survival with proton therapy was suggested as possible, not demonstrated. In patients who died, overall survival fell as post-nadir TCR diversity dropped more.

Assay used: immunoSEQ multiplex PCR; TCRdb lists only in-frame clones, some missing. The data show under 20,000 clones, with under 95% seen just once and approximately 1.7% held by the top ten. The sample consisted of peripheral blood, taken from a patient treated with photon-based radiotherapy. The chain is built from TRBV9 and TRBJ2-7; the D gene is possibly TRBD1 (5 bases). This receptor was obtained from a woman aged 35 to 49 with cholangiocarcinoma. CDR3 DNA: TGTGCCAGCAGCCCTCAGGGAACCTCCTACGAGCAGTACTTC. It specifies CASSPQGTSYEQYF.